This T cell receptor (beta chain) emerged from a study of T-cell reconstitution after alpha-beta-depleted transplantation in children. Germline loops: CDR1 SGHTA, CDR2 FQGNSA. The junction had 6 bases not matched to a gene; V was cut back by 5 bases and J by 4 bases. The CDR3 is 16 amino acids. Preparation of the TCRbeta library used unique molecular identifiers. TCRdb re-derived calls from the PCR reads in MiXCR, one entry per CDR3 protein. The sample contains about 1,000,000 distinct CDR3 sequences, about 30% of which appear only once. This clonotype was observed a handful of times. As yet, its antigen is unknown. Findings of the study overall: Two months or so post-transplant, alpha-beta T cells reportedly derived from several hundred expanded graft clones.

The genes are TRBV7-2 and TRBJ2-3, with 13 bases fitting TRBD2. The TCR comes from a boy under three years old who had a stem cell transplant for SCID, so the T cells may come from the graft donor. Sequenced material: PBMCs, mostly from graft donor cells, taken 360 days after TCRalphabeta/CD19-depleted stem cell transplant. The DNA of the CDR3 is TGTGCCAGCAGCCACCCACTAGCGGGGGGGCCAGATACGCAGTATTTT. Residues: CASSHPLAGGPDTQYF.